This T cell receptor (beta chain) was documented in a study of blood T cell repertoires in COVID-19. Across the whole study: From T cells, B-cell-depleted T cells, or PBMCs came the material, which was cDNA or gDNA.

This clone turned up a few times. Germline V gene data show CDR1 as SNHLY and CDR2 as FYNNEI. CDR3 length equals 15 residues. With 1 base removed from V and 5 bases from J, the gap between germline ends came to 11 bases. The protocol was immunoSEQ multiplex PCR, while the TCRdb copy is restricted to in-frame clones and leaves out a portion. Of around 76,000 clones listed, roughly 82% are singletons. Input material: peripheral blood. The V gene is TRBV2, the J gene TRBJ1-4; D uncertain. This receptor was obtained from a woman aged 80 or over with active or convalescent COVID-19. The CDR3 DNA reads as TGTGCCAGCAGTGAAGAAAACTCCCAAAATGAAAAACTGTTTTTT. Its protein is CASSEENSQNEKLFF.